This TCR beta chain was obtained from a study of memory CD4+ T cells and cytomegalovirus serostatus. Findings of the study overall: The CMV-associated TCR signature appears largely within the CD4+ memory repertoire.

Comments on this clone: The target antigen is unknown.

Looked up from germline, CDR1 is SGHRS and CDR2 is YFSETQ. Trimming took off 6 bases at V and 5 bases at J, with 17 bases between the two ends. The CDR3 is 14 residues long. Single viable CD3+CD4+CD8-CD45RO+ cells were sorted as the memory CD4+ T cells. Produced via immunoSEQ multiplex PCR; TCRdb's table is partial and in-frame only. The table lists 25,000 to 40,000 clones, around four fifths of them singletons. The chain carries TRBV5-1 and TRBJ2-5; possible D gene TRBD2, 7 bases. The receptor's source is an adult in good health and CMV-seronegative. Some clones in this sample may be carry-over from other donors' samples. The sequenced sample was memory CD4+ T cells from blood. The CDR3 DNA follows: TGCGCCAGCACCCTGGGGGGGGCCCTGGAGACCCAGTACTTC. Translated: CASTLGGALETQYF.